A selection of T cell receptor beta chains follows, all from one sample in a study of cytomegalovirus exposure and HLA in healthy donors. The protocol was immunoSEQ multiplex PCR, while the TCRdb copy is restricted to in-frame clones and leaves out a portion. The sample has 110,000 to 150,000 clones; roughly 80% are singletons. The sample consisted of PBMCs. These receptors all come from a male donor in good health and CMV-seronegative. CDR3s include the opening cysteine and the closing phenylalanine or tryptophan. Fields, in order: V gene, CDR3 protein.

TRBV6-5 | CASSLGQGGYEQYF
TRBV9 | CASNGDADTQYF
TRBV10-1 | CASRLRLAGADNEQFF
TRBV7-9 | CSSSSALDYGYTF
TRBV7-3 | CASSLTGTSGSRDTQYF
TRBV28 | CASSRLAGARETQYF
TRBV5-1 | CASSLGDNGNYGYTF
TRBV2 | CASIRTGETQYF
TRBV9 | CASSGGQGTAGELFF
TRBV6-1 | CASSSLTEGYTF
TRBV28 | CASSPYRVGANEKLFF
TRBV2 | CASSETTSQITGANVLTF
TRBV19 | CASSIRGDYSNQPQHF
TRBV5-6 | CASSLEGASEAFF